The source of this TCR beta chain is a study of blood T cell repertoires in COVID-19. Study in general: The analysed material was cDNA or gDNA that came from T cells, B-cell-depleted T cells, or PBMCs.

Some clones are missing from TCRdb's copy, which holds only in-frame ones; the method was immunoSEQ multiplex PCR. The repertoire includes 150,000 to 200,000 clones, 88% of them detected once, and around 9.5% sits in the top ten. V lost 7 bases and J lost 5; bases outside the gene matches: 3. The CDR3 spans 11 residues. Germline assignment: CDR1 SQVTM and CDR2 ANQGSEA. Sequencing was carried out using PBMCs or T cells enriched from blood (not recorded which). This clonotype was obtained from a woman between 18 and 29 years old who had recovered from COVID-19. The V and J genes are TRBV29-1 and TRBJ2-5; 8 bases line up with TRBD1. CDR3 protein: CSGYRGETQYF. The DNA of the CDR3 is TGCAGCGGATACAGGGGGGAGACCCAGTACTTC.